The 32 T cell receptor beta chains listed next were all sequenced from one sample in a study of blood T cells in healthy people across ages. The authors ran a second PCR of about 7 to 12 cycles using a sample-barcoded 5' primer and a J-beta primer mix. From the 5' RACE reads, TCRdb called clonotypes with MiXCR, one entry per CDR3 protein. The sample carries 2 million or so distinct CDR3 sequences, just under 50% recorded once. The sequencing input was blood. The origin of the receptors is a woman aged 40 to 49 in good health.

The chain combines TRBV24-1 with TRBJ2-5; D unresolved. Trimming removed 3 bases from V and 1 base from J, with 8 bases in between. Germline assignment: CDR1 KGHDR and CDR2 SFDVKD. The CDR3 extends over 14 amino acids. CDR3 loop: CATSDGRFQETQYF. DNA for the CDR3: TGTGCCACCAGTGATGGAAGATTCCAAGAGACCCAGTACTTC.

CDR3 sequence (DNA): TGTGCCAGCAGCCAAGATCACCCGACAGGGACCTACGAGCAGTACTTC. Translating gives CASSQDHPTGTYEQYF. This sequence joins TRBV14 and TRBJ2-4; 7 nucleotides align to TRBD1. The J call is uncertain, as TRBJ2-7 better fits the DNA end. The V gene's germline CDR1 is SGHDN and CDR2 FVKESK. The CDR3 is 16 amino acids.

This chain connects TRBV24-1 to TRBJ1-2; 8 bases align to TRBD1. Trimming took 3 bases from V and 2 from J; bases not matched to a gene: 4. The CDR3 covers 15 residues. CDR1 and CDR2 from the germline V gene are KGHDR and SFDVKD. In DNA form, the CDR3 reads TGTGCCACCAGTGATCGACAGGGGTTCAACTATGGCTACACCTTC. This codes for CATSDRQGFNYGYTF.

The CDR3 protein is CASIANNEQFF. CDR3 DNA sequence: TGTGCCAGCATTGCAAACAATGAGCAGTTCTTC. The chain couples TRBV28 to TRBJ2-1; D unclear. This CDR3 is built from 11 residues. CDR1 and CDR2 from the germline V gene are MDHEN and SYDVKM. With 7 bases removed from V and 5 bases from J, the gap between germline ends came to 6 bases.

Only a few counts were recorded for this clonotype. The chain joins TRBV12-3 or TRBV12-4 to TRBJ2-1, with a weak D call TRBD2 (7 bases). V lost 3 bases and J 0 bases, leaving 12 bases between the germline ends. The CDR3 spans 16 residues. DNA for the CDR3: TGTGCCAGCAGTTTTCGGGGAGGGGGCTCCTACAATGAGCAGTTCTTC. The encoded protein is CASSFRGGGSYNEQFF.

This clonotype was counted between two and nine times. This chain connects TRBV3-1 to TRBJ2-4, with D possibly being TRBD1 or TRBD2 (5 bases each). V was shortened by 3 bases and J by 1 base, with 13 bases between the two germline ends. The CDR3 covers 16 residues. CDR1 is LGHDT and CDR2 is YNNKEL in the germline V gene (reference sequence). The CDR3 nucleotides are TGTGCCAGCAGCCATCCGGCAGGGAGTGCCAAAAACATTCAGTACTTC. Its protein is CASSHPAGSAKNIQYF.

Details on this clonotype: Mismatch with germline at one junction end may stem from a read error. The rearrangement uses TRBV5-1 and TRBJ2-5; tentative D call: TRBD2 (6 bases). This CDR3 region has 16 residues. Looked up from germline, CDR1 is SGHRS and CDR2 is YFSETQ. The CDR3 protein is CASSLDSGGKSYEQYF. The CDR3 DNA sequence: TGCGCCAGCAGCTTGGATTCAGGAGGGAAGTCCTACGAGCAGTACTTT.

This clonotype showed up just a few times. The rearrangement uses TRBV12-5 and TRBJ2-1; D is ambiguous. The CDR3 consists of 15 residues. Trimming took 2 bases from V and 0 from J, leaving 8 bases between them. The germline gives CDR1 LGHNT, CDR2 FRNRAP. The CDR3 sequence is CASGLYRSSYNEQFF. CDR3 bases: TGTGCTAGTGGTTTGTACAGAAGCTCCTACAATGAGCAGTTCTTC.

The table lists this clonotype with a count of one. A much larger clone differs from this one at a single base, so this may be a read error. The chain couples TRBV6-5 to TRBJ2-3; no reliable D call. Germline values: CDR1 MNHEY, CDR2 SVGAGI. The length of the CDR3 is 13 residues. V lost 5 bases to trimming and J lost 10 bases, with 16 bases between them. CDR3 sequence: CASSPRNLWAQYF. As DNA, the CDR3 is TGTGCCAGCAGTCCACGGAACTTGTGGGCGCAGTATTTT.

This chain uses TRBV27 with TRBJ2-5, with TRBD2 matching over 9 bases. Germline CDR1 is MNHEY and CDR2 is SMNVEV (reference sequence). The CDR3 has 18 residues. Germline trimming cut 3 bases from V and 0 bases from J; bases unmatched to any gene: 11. CDR3 DNA: TGTGCCAGCAGTTTCAGAGCGGGGGGCCCCCAGTACCAAGAGACCCAGTACTTC. Amino acid sequence: CASSFRAGGPQYQETQYF.

The chain is built from TRBV20-1 and TRBJ1-2; D not certain. Germline V CDR1 and CDR2: DFQATT, SNEGSKA (reference sequence). The CDR3 is 12 residues long. V was shortened by 3 bases and J by 8 bases, with 13 bases between the two germline ends. The CDR3 DNA reads as TGCAGTGCTAGTGATGGACCTCGCGGCTACACCTTC. It yields the protein CSASDGPRGYTF.

This chain connects TRBV29-1 to TRBJ2-1; 8 bases are a match to TRBD1. This CDR3 is built from 15 residues. CDR1 SQVTM and CDR2 ANQGSEA come from the germline V gene. Unmatched junction bases numbered 8, after V lost 3 bases and J lost 4 bases. This CDR3 reads CSVESGTGAYNEQFF. The CDR3 coding sequence is TGCAGCGTTGAGTCCGGGACAGGAGCTTACAATGAGCAGTTCTTC.

The genes are TRBV12-3 or TRBV12-4 and TRBJ2-3; 9 bases agree with TRBD2. This CDR3 has 16 residues. The trim removed 7 bases at V and 2 bases at J, leaving 10 bases unmatched. The CDR3 coding sequence is TGTGCCAGCATCCGATCGGCGGGGGGGCTCACAGATACGCAGTATTTT. It translates to CASIRSAGGLTDTQYF.

This sequence joins TRBV6-6 and TRBJ2-1, with TRBD2 identical over 12 bases. Looked up from germline, CDR1 is MNHNY and CDR2 is SVGAGI (reference sequence). The length of the CDR3 is 15 residues. V lost 6 bases, J lost 4 bases, and 4 bases stayed unmatched. The CDR3 spells CASRRLAGEYNEQFF. In nucleotides, the CDR3 is TGTGCCAGCAGACGACTAGCGGGAGAGTACAATGAGCAGTTCTTC.

This clonotype was observed a few times. Relative to the germline gene, one junction end is altered; a read error may explain this. The chain is built from TRBV2 and TRBJ2-1; D gene unclear. The CDR3 extends over 13 amino acids. From germline, CDR1 is SNHLY and CDR2 FYNNEI. The CDR3 loop is CASSDLTYNGQFF. In DNA form, the CDR3 reads TGTGCCAGCAGTGATTTAACCTACAATGGGCAGTTCTTC.

This chain links TRBV2 with TRBJ2-5, with 13 nucleotides matching TRBD2. The CDR3 loop spans 16 amino acids. V was pared by 6 bases and J by 2 bases, with 6 bases of the junction left unmatched. The germline gives CDR1 SNHLY, CDR2 FYNNEI. The CDR3 protein is CASRERLAGGQETQYF. CDR3 nucleotides: TGTGCCAGCAGGGAAAGACTAGCGGGGGGTCAAGAGACCCAGTACTTC. The complete variable domain, with remaining parts taken from reference TRBV2 and TRBJ2-5, reads EPEVTQTPSHQVTQMGQEVILRCVPISNHLYFYWYRQILGQKVEFLVSFYNNEISEKSEIFDDQFSVERPDGSNFTLKIRSTKLEDSAMYFCASRERLAGGQETQYFGPGTRLLVL.

This chain joins TRBV20-1 and TRBJ1-5, with D unclear. Germline CDR1 is DFQATT and CDR2 is SNEGSKA (reference sequence). The V end was cut by 1 base, the J end by 2 bases, with 12 bases between. CDR3 length: 15 amino acids. The DNA of the CDR3 is TGCAGTGCTAGAGGGGTTCTTAGCGGCAATCAGCCCCAGCATTTT. Protein sequence: CSARGVLSGNQPQHF.

DNA for the CDR3: TGTGCCAGCAGCCGACAGGCAGACTATGGCTACACCTTC. Amino acid sequence: CASSRQADYGYTF. The chain has TRBV11-2 and TRBJ1-2, with D perhaps matching TRBD1 (6 bases). From germline, CDR1 is SGHAT and CDR2 FQNNGV. V was clipped by 5 bases and J by 3 bases, with 10 bases between them. The CDR3 sequence is 13 residues long.

The V gene is TRBV15, the J gene TRBJ2-1; D unclear. The CDR3 sequence is 13 residues long. Between the trimmed V and J ends, which lost 3 bases and 7 bases, there was a span of 10 bases. Germline loops: CDR1 LNHNV, CDR2 YYDKDF (reference sequence). This chain's CDR3 is CATSRPRINEQFF. CDR3 nucleotides: TGTGCCACCAGCAGGCCTAGAATTAATGAGCAGTTCTTC.

The CDR3 nucleotides are TGCGCCAGCAGCCAGGGACGAGCGGAGTACAATGAGCAGTACTTC. Protein: CASSQGRAEYNEQYF. This sequence joins TRBV4-3 and TRBJ2-1; possibly TRBD1 or TRBD2 for D (5 bases each). The better agreement between TRBJ2-7 and the DNA end casts doubt on the J call. CDR3 length: 15 residues. Germline-derived CDR1 and CDR2 are LGHNA and YSLEER.

The genes are TRBV7-2 and TRBJ1-2, with D unclear. Per the germline V gene, CDR1 is SGHTA and CDR2 is FQGNSA. Deletions cut 5 bases from V and 4 bases from J, with 17 bases between. This CDR3 has 15 residues. The CDR3 here is CASSPEAAAGYGYTF. Here the CDR3 DNA reads TGTGCCAGCAGCCCGGAGGCGGCGGCTGGCTATGGCTACACCTTC.

This clonotype was found a few times. The rearrangement links TRBV2 to TRBJ2-4; maybe TRBD2 (6 bases). CDR1 and CDR2 (germline): SNHLY, FYNNEI. This CDR3 is built from 14 residues. V was pared by 4 bases and J by 2 bases, with 9 bases between. The CDR3 reads CASSVGRTKNIQYF. DNA for the CDR3: TGTGCCAGCAGTGTAGGGAGGACCAAAAACATTCAGTACTTC.

The gene calls are TRBV20-1 and TRBJ1-6; 10 nucleotides match TRBD1. Germline V gives CDR1 DFQATT, CDR2 SNEGSKA (reference sequence). The CDR3 loop spans 14 amino acids. V was pared by 6 bases and J by 7 bases, with 6 bases of the junction left unmatched. The CDR3, as DNA: TGCAGTGCCCCGGACAGGGGGGGAAATTCACCCCTCCACTTT. Translating gives CSAPDRGGNSPLHF.

This clonotype was detected a few times. This CDR3 is CASSQDREGADSRETQYF. The CDR3 DNA reads as TGCGCCAGCAGCCAAGATCGGGAGGGGGCTGATTCGCGAGAGACCCAGTACTTC. The rearrangement joins TRBV4-1 to TRBJ2-5; possibly TRBD2 for D (8 bases). Germline V CDR1 and CDR2: MGHRA, YSYEKL. The CDR3 length is 18 residues. Trimming took 0 bases from V and 4 from J, leaving 21 bases between them.

The V gene is TRBV3-1, the J gene TRBJ2-3; TRBD2 is a possible D gene (7 bases). Germline lookup yields CDR1 LGHDT and CDR2 YNNKEL (reference sequence). Trimming stripped 3 bases from V and 0 bases from J, with 13 bases between. The length of the CDR3 is 16 residues. The DNA for the CDR3 is TGTGCCAGCAGCCAGGTGACGGGGGGCAGCACAGATACGCAGTATTTT. Translation: CASSQVTGGSTDTQYF.

This clonotype was recorded a few times. The junction shows a germline mismatch at one end, possibly a read error. V usage is TRBV20-1 and J usage is TRBJ2-5, with 16 positions matching TRBD2. The CDR3 totals 15 residues. Germline-derived CDR1 and CDR2 are DFQATT and SNEGSKA (reference sequence). In DNA, the CDR3 is TGCAGTGCAAGAGGGACTAGCGGGGGGGCCGAGACCCAGTACTTC. Protein product: CSARGTSGGAETQYF.

The V and J genes are TRBV9 and TRBJ1-6, with TRBD1 as a possible D gene (5 bases). Germline loops: CDR1 SGDLS, CDR2 YYNGEE. The V end was cut by 0 bases, the J end by 9 bases, with 16 bases between. CDR3 length: 16 amino acids. CDR3 in amino acids: CASSVDQRPGGSPLHF. CDR3 sequence (DNA): TGTGCCAGCAGCGTAGATCAGCGACCTGGGGGTTCACCCCTCCACTTT.

This chain joins TRBV27 and TRBJ2-4; TRBD1 agrees at 9 bases. Gene TRBJ2-7 matches the end of the DNA better, so the J call may be wrong. The CDR3 is 15 residues long. Germline V gives CDR1 MNHEY, CDR2 SMNVEV (reference sequence). CDR3 sequence reads: CASSFERTGEGEQYF. In DNA, the CDR3 is TGTGCCAGCAGTTTCGAAAGGACAGGGGAGGGCGAGCAGTACTTC.

The genes are TRBV9 and TRBJ2-4; D gene unclear. CDR1 and CDR2 (germline): SGDLS, YYNGEE. Trimming removed 0 bases at V and 5 bases at J, with 12 bases between. The CDR3 contains 15 residues. The DNA for the CDR3 is TGTGCCAGCAGCGTAGATTTGGCCACTCAAAACATTCAGTACTTC. It translates to CASSVDLATQNIQYF.

The V gene is TRBV20-1, the J gene TRBJ2-7; D perhaps matches TRBD1 (6 bases). This CDR3 contains 11 residues. CDR1 and CDR2 from the germline V gene are DFQATT and SNEGSKA (reference sequence). The V and J ends lost 6 bases and 5 bases respectively, with 11 bases between them. The CDR3: CSAGDIHEQYF. In DNA, the CDR3 is TGCAGTGCGGGGGACATCCACGAGCAGTACTTC.

This clonotype has only a few counts. V usage is TRBV11-1 and J usage is TRBJ2-7, with TRBD1 as a possible D gene (5 bases). Trimming removed 5 bases from V and 2 bases from J, with 13 bases in between. The germline CDR1 and CDR2 sequences are SGHAT and FQDESV (reference sequence). The CDR3 spans 14 residues. The CDR3 protein is CASSPDSQTYEQYF. DNA for the CDR3: TGTGCCAGCAGCCCCGACAGCCAAACCTACGAGCAGTACTTC.

The V call is TRBV11-2, the J call TRBJ2-6; D gene ambiguous. The CDR3 is 17 amino acids. V was shortened by 0 bases and J by 2 bases, with 11 bases between the two germline ends. The germline V gene has CDR1 SGHAT and CDR2 FQNNGV. CDR3 loop: CASSLESRWAGANVLTF. CDR3 DNA sequence: TGTGCCAGCAGCTTAGAGAGCAGGTGGGCTGGGGCCAACGTCCTGACTTTC.